One sample yielded the 30 T cell receptor beta chains listed below, sequenced in a study of blood T cells in healthy people across ages. The second PCR ran about 6 to 12 cycles with a sample-barcoded 5' primer and J-beta primers. MiXCR was run by TCRdb on the 5' RACE reads, yielding one entry per CDR3 protein. The top ten clones hold approximately 13% of a sample with about 670,000 distinct CDR3 sequences, about 51% of them seen once. Sequenced input: blood. The receptors derive from a woman aged 80 or over in good health.

This clonotype turned up a few times. This sequence joins TRBV27 and TRBJ1-5, with D maybe TRBD1 (5 bases). Deletions cut 4 bases from V and 9 bases from J, with 13 bases between. The length of the CDR3 is 13 residues. CDR1 MNHEY and CDR2 SMNVEV come from the germline V gene (reference sequence). The CDR3 DNA sequence: TGTGCCAGCAGTTCCCAGGGAGGGAGGCCCCAGCATTTT. Translation: CASSSQGGRPQHF.

This clonotype has at least ten counts. The rearrangement uses TRBV29-1 and TRBJ2-4; possible D gene TRBD1, 5 bases. The V end was cut by 6 bases, the J end by 0 bases, with 12 bases between. This CDR3 spans 14 amino acids. Germline-derived CDR1 and CDR2 are SQVTM and ANQGSEA. For the CDR3, the DNA is TGCAGCGTGGGGCAGGCCCAAGCCAAAAACATTCAGTACTTC. Translation gives CSVGQAQAKNIQYF.

The V and J genes are TRBV14 and TRBJ1-2, with D possibly being TRBD1 (6 bases). The V end was cut by 1 base, the J end by 6 bases, with 15 bases between. In germline, CDR1 is SGHDN, CDR2 FVKESK. This CDR3 comprises 15 residues. CDR3 residues: CASSQALRGADGYTF. CDR3 nucleotides: TGTGCCAGCAGCCAAGCTCTTCGGGGGGCGGATGGCTACACCTTC.

This clonotype was counted ten times or more. The chain has TRBV12-3 or TRBV12-4 and TRBJ2-3; no clear D. The ends were cut back, 7 bases at V and 3 bases at J, with 11 bases in the middle. The CDR3 contains 13 residues. The CDR3 bases are TGTGCCAGCACCCTTGGGGTAACAGATACGCAGTATTTT. Translated: CASTLGVTDTQYF.

The CDR3 is CATSAADLYEQYF. Here the CDR3 DNA reads TGTGCCACCAGTGCGGCGGATCTCTACGAGCAGTACTTC. The chain carries TRBV24-1 and TRBJ2-7, with D unclear. V was shortened by 5 bases and J by 3 bases, with 10 bases between the two germline ends. The CDR3 length is 13 residues. Germline V gene data show CDR1 as KGHDR and CDR2 as SFDVKD.

This clonotype has ten or more counts. The V gene is TRBV7-2, the J gene TRBJ2-3; possibly TRBD1 or TRBD2 for D (5 bases each). This CDR3 comprises 14 residues. Trimming cost V 1 base and J 4 bases, with 9 bases left between them. Germline V gene sequence: CDR1 SGHTA, CDR2 FQGNSA. The CDR3 is CASSLGGSADTQYF. The CDR3 DNA follows: TGTGCCAGCAGCTTAGGGGGGAGTGCAGATACGCAGTATTTT.

CDR3 residues: CASSEQGQGIETQYF. CDR3 coding DNA: TGTGCCAGCAGTGAACAGGGGCAGGGCATCGAGACCCAGTACTTC. The chain recombines TRBV2 with TRBJ2-5; D may be TRBD1 (6 bases). The CDR3 contains 15 residues. The V end was cut by 2 bases, the J end by 5 bases, with 15 bases between. CDR1 is SNHLY, CDR2 FYNNEI, per germline.

This clonotype has a handful of counts. The rearrangement joins TRBV3-1 to TRBJ2-7; TRBD2 aligns across 10 bases. V was clipped by 4 bases and J by 3 bases; unmatched bases: 6. The CDR3 is 15 amino acids. The V gene's germline CDR1 is LGHDT and CDR2 YNNKEL (reference sequence). In DNA, the CDR3 is TGTGCCAGCAGCCGGTCCGGGACTAGCGACTACGAGCAGTACTTC. Residues: CASSRSGTSDYEQYF.

This clonotype was detected ten times or more. The CDR3 bases are TGCAGTGCTAGAGAACCCCCTAGCGCAGCCTACAATGAGCAGTTCTTC. Translation gives CSAREPPSAAYNEQFF. The chain employs TRBV20-1 and TRBJ2-1; TRBD2 might be the D (6 bases). This CDR3 is 16 amino acids long. Trimming left V 0 bases short and J 2 bases short, with 14 bases between. Germline lookup yields CDR1 DFQATT and CDR2 SNEGSKA (reference sequence).

This clonotype was found many times. This chain joins TRBV12-3 or TRBV12-4 and TRBJ1-5; D unresolved. The CDR3 totals 14 residues. Trimming removed 6 bases from V and 5 bases from J, with 14 bases in between. The CDR3 bases are TGTGCCAGCAGGAACAGCGGTAACTATCAGCCCCAGCATTTT. Amino acids: CASRNSGNYQPQHF.

This clonotype was recorded many times. The chain combines TRBV6-5 with TRBJ2-2; unclear D gene. V lost 5 bases to trimming and J lost 1 base, with 2 bases between them. This CDR3 contains 12 residues. Looked up from germline, CDR1 is MNHEY and CDR2 is SVGAGI. CDR3 DNA: TGTGCCAGCAGTAAGAACACCGGGGAGCTGTTTTTT. Translated, it gives CASSKNTGELFF.

This clonotype was seen only a few times. The J gene is TRBJ1-1, the V gene TRBV20-1; D uncertain. Trimming cost V 6 bases and J 7 bases, with 12 bases left between them. The CDR3 spans 11 residues. Germline CDR1 is DFQATT and CDR2 is SNEGSKA (reference sequence). In DNA form, the CDR3 reads TGCAGTGCCCCATTAGTGCGTGAAGCTTTCTTT. Translation: CSAPLVREAFF.

The V call is TRBV5-1, the J call TRBJ2-3, with 14 bases aligning to TRBD2. The junction had 6 bases not matched to a gene; V was cut back by 0 bases and J by 0 bases. The V gene's germline CDR1 is SGHRS and CDR2 YFSETQ. The CDR3 covers 19 residues. This CDR3 is CASSLGLAGGSPSTDTQYF. In DNA form, the CDR3 reads TGCGCCAGCAGCTTGGGACTAGCGGGGGGGTCCCCTAGCACAGATACGCAGTATTTT.

CDR3 region: CASSQFGRGQGGDTQYF. DNA for the CDR3: TGTGCCAGCAGCCAATTCGGACGGGGGCAAGGAGGAGATACGCAGTATTTT. This chain links TRBV3-1 with TRBJ2-3; D assignment may be TRBD1 or TRBD2 (6 bases each). Trimming pared 2 bases from V and 5 bases from J, leaving 20 bases between. The CDR3 extends over 17 amino acids. Germline loops: CDR1 LGHDT, CDR2 YNNKEL (reference sequence).

This clonotype was seen many times. The chain is built from TRBV7-8 and TRBJ2-1, with TRBD1 identical over 10 bases. V was pared by 5 bases and J by 6 bases, with 10 bases of the junction left unmatched. The germline gives CDR1 SGHVS, CDR2 FQNEAQ. This CDR3 is built from 16 residues. The CDR3 reads CASSQLPGTGVNEQFF. The DNA for the CDR3 is TGTGCCAGCAGCCAACTTCCTGGGACAGGGGTCAATGAGCAGTTCTTC.

Turning to this clonotype: This may be a read error, as it is one base from a much larger clone. The CDR3 DNA is TGCAGTGCTCGGGTTACAGGGTTTGGTGATGAGCAGTTCTTC. It is translated as CSARVTGFGDEQFF. The chain employs TRBV20-1 and TRBJ2-1; D is possibly TRBD1 (6 bases). Germline V lookup: CDR1 DFQATT, CDR2 SNEGSKA (reference sequence). Between the trimmed V and J ends, which lost 5 bases and 8 bases, there was a span of 19 bases. This CDR3 is built from 14 residues.

V usage is TRBV2 and J usage is TRBJ1-4; D uncertain. Trimming shortened V by 8 bases and J by 11 bases, and 15 bases separated the two germline ends. CDR1 and CDR2 (germline): SNHLY, FYNNEI. The CDR3 length is 12 residues. In DNA, the CDR3 is TGTGCCAGCTTGGGAGGCGGCGGTAAACTGTTTTTT. It specifies CASLGGGGKLFF.

Concerning this clonotype: Given a much more abundant clone one base away, this may be a read error. The chain employs TRBV3-1 and TRBJ2-1; no clear D gene. CDR1 is LGHDT and CDR2 is YNNKEL in the germline V gene (reference sequence). The CDR3 is 11 amino acids. V was cut by 5 bases and J by 12 bases, with 11 bases left in between. CDR3 region: CASSNSQRQFF. The CDR3 DNA is TGTGCCAGCAGCAATTCCCAGCGGCAGTTCTTC.

The chain combines TRBV20-1 with TRBJ2-4, with a possible D match to TRBD1 (6 bases). Judging by the DNA end, TRBJ2-7 fits better; the J call may be wrong. Germline-derived CDR1 and CDR2 are DFQATT and SNEGSKA (reference sequence). This CDR3 comprises 12 residues. The CDR3 region is CSALTGTYEQYF. CDR3 DNA sequence: TGCAGTGCTCTAACAGGGACCTACGAGCAGTACTTC.

This clonotype appeared a few times. The chain joins TRBV2 to TRBJ1-5; TRBD1 agrees at 8 bases. CDR3 size: 15 residues. CDR1 and CDR2 (germline): SNHLY, FYNNEI. V was pared by 5 bases and J by 2 bases, with 5 bases of the junction left unmatched. The CDR3 DNA follows: TGTGCCAGCAGTACATGGACAGGGCGCAATCAGCCCCAGCATTTT. Translating it yields CASSTWTGRNQPQHF.

The gene calls are TRBV12-3 or TRBV12-4 and TRBJ2-3; D is unclear. Trimming removed 5 bases from V and 6 bases from J, with 15 bases in between. The CDR3 runs 14 residues. CDR3 sequence: CASSSPPRGDTQYF. For the CDR3, the DNA is TGTGCCAGCAGTAGCCCTCCAAGAGGCGATACGCAGTATTTT.

This clonotype was seen repeatedly, ten times or more. This may come from a read error, since a much larger clone is one base off. The V call is TRBV6-5, the J call TRBJ2-1; D is unresolved. This CDR3 has 14 residues. Looked up from germline, CDR1 is MNHEY and CDR2 is SVGAGI. The CDR3 loop is CASSDSKTPNEQFF. The CDR3 nucleotides are TGTGCCAGCAGTGACTCAAAAACTCCTAATGAGCAGTTCTTC.

This clonotype was observed a few times. The rearrangement joins TRBV7-2 to TRBJ2-2; weak D call: TRBD1 (5 bases). Germline CDR1 SGHTA, CDR2 FQGNSA. Deletions cut 2 bases from V and 4 bases from J, with 11 bases between. The CDR3 loop spans 15 amino acids. The CDR3 DNA reads TGTGCCAGCAGCTTATATAGCCAGGGCACCGGGGAGCTGTTTTTT. Its translation: CASSLYSQGTGELFF.

For the CDR3, the DNA is TGTGCCATCAGGGGGGAGATAGGCACTGAAGCTTTCTTT. This gives the protein CAIRGEIGTEAFF. The rearrangement uses TRBV10-3 and TRBJ1-1, with D possibly matching TRBD1 (5 bases). This CDR3 has 13 residues. Germline V gene data show CDR1 as ENHRY and CDR2 as SYGVKD. V lost 6 bases to trimming and J lost 4 bases, with 12 bases between them.

The chain uses TRBV29-1 and TRBJ2-7; 15 bases fit TRBD2. The CDR3 runs 15 residues. Losses at the gene ends were 7 bases for V and 1 base for J; bases not matched to a gene: 5. Germline CDR1 and CDR2: SQVTM and ANQGSEA. The CDR3 here is CSAGLAGGTSYEQYF. Here the CDR3 DNA reads TGCAGCGCTGGACTAGCGGGAGGGACGTCCTACGAGCAGTACTTC.

The chain couples TRBV12-3 or TRBV12-4 to TRBJ2-3; 10 bases line up with TRBD2. J gave up 4 bases and V 4 bases, and 11 bases lay outside the gene matches. The CDR3 runs to 17 residues. CDR3: CASSSRTSGRISDTQYF. CDR3 nucleotide sequence: TGTGCCAGCAGTTCCCGGACTAGCGGAAGAATCTCAGATACGCAGTATTTT.

This clonotype came up a few times. The rearrangement joins TRBV28 to TRBJ2-2; unclear D gene. The CDR3 spans 13 residues. The V and J ends lost 10 bases and 8 bases respectively, with 17 bases between them. Germline CDR1 and CDR2: MDHEN and SYDVKM. This CDR3 is CATTRTPPGELFF. Written as DNA, the CDR3 is TGTGCCACAACGCGGACGCCCCCGGGGGAGCTGTTTTTT.

Worth noting for this clonotype: An end of the junction differs from the germline gene, which may be a read error. The chain uses TRBV3-1 and TRBJ1-3; a possible D gene is TRBD1 (5 bases). The CDR3 sequence is 15 residues long. Per the germline V gene, CDR1 is LGHDT and CDR2 is YNNKEL (reference sequence). The CDR3, as DNA: TGTGCCAGCAGCCACACAGGTATCTCTGGAGACACCATATATTTT. Protein product: CASSHTGISGDTIYF.

Note on this clonotype: This sequence may be a read error, since a much larger clone differs from it by one base. The genes are TRBV5-1 and TRBJ2-5; 10 bases align to TRBD2. In germline, CDR1 is SGHRS, CDR2 YFSETQ. The CDR3 has 15 residues. V lost 0 bases, J lost 11 bases, and 10 bases stayed unmatched. The CDR3 DNA reads TGCGCCAGCAGCTTGGGGTCTAGCGGGAGTGATGAGCAGTACTTC. Protein product: CASSLGSSGSDEQYF. The variable domain in full, with the rest retrieved from reference TRBV5-1 and TRBJ2-5, is KAGVTQTPRYLIKTRGQQVTLSCSPISGHRSVSWYQQTPGQGLQFLFEYFSETQRNKGNFPGRFSGRQFSNSRSEMNVSTLELGDSALYLCASSLGSSGSDEQYFGPGTRLLVL.

This clonotype was picked up many times. The CDR3 spells CASSATMDTQYF. The CDR3 nucleotides read TGTGCCAGCAGCGCGACGATGGATACGCAGTATTTT. V and J are TRBV9 and TRBJ2-3; D is ambiguous. V dropped 3 bases and J dropped 6 bases, with 8 bases sitting between them. The CDR3 length is 12 residues. Germline CDR1 is SGDLS and CDR2 is YYNGEE.